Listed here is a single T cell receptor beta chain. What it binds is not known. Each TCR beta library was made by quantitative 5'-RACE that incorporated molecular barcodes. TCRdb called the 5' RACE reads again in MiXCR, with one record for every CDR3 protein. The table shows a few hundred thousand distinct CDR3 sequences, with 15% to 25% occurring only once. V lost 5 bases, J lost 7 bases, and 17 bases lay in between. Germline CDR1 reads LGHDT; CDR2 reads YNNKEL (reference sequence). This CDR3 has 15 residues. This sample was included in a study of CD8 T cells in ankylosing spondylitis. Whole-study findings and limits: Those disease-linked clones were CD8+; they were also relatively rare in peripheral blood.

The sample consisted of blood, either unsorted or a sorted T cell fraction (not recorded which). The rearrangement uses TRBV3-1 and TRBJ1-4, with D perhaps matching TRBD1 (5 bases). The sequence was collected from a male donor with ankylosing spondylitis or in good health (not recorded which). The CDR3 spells CASSFGAGNGEKLFF. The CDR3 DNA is TGTGCCAGCAGCTTCGGGGCAGGGAACGGTGAAAAACTGTTTTTT.